One T cell receptor (beta chain) is described in this entry. Produced via immunoSEQ multiplex PCR; TCRdb's table is partial and in-frame only. The sample consists of under 200,000 clones, less than 90% of them appearing once. This CDR3 is built from 16 residues. V shed 5 bases and J 14 bases; nucleotides not matched to a gene: 19. Germline V lookup: CDR1 SGDLS, CDR2 YYNGEE. The data stem from a study of blood T cell repertoires in COVID-19. Study details: PBMCs, B-cell-depleted T cells, or T cells provided the cDNA or gDNA that made up the material.

The source of this sequence is a woman aged 70 to 79 with acute or convalescent COVID-19. The sample taken for sequencing was peripheral blood. V usage is TRBV9 and J usage is TRBJ1-6; 7 bases align to TRBD1. CDR3 sequence reads: CASRSRAGGARGALHF. The CDR3 nucleotides are TGTGCCAGCAGGTCCAGGGCCGGCGGCGCCAGGGGGGCCCTCCACTTT.